This record covers a single T cell receptor (beta chain). This clonotype was detected only a few times. Its antigen target is currently unknown. Base qualities are not at hand, and no much larger clone is one base apart. The TCR beta CDR3 regions were amplified from the RNA transcripts. The TCR CDR3 was subjected to a first round of RT-PCR using the HTBI primer set and the Qiagen OneStep RT-PCR kit. Libraries were constructed in a second round of multiplex PCR, after which size selection and purification were performed. Sequencing of the libraries was done on an Illumina HiSeq2000 using paired-end 100 bp reads. The original pipeline was this. SOAPnuke was used to process the raw data, with reads discarded if the reads contained adapters or uncalled bases, had a mean Phred below 15, or lacked an exact constant-primer or identifier match. COPE v1.2.5 was used to merge high-quality paired reads, and clonotypes were defined as unique nucleotide sequences. MiTCR v1.1 was used to align clonotypes to the IMGT TRBV, TRBD and TRBJ reference segments. Only V-J combinations with frequency above 0.0001, covering approximately 99% of repertoires, were analysed. The TCS score was defined as the ratio of F50 (clonal expansion) to E x V (chaos), calculated using BLOSUM62-based TCRdist between CDR3 peptides within each V-J. Welch's t-statistics and random forest reduced around 550 V-J features to 10 to 15, which were used in a naive Bayes classifier (R e1071). TCRdb reran the public reads through fastp at Q25 and MiXCR, keeping productive beta chains. When rows share a CDR3 protein, they turn into one entry using the most common DNA and genes. In this record, the V and J calls reflect TCRdb's handling and not the investigators' own analysis. This sample gives 200,000 to 250,000 distinct CDR3 sequences in total; over 15% of them show up just once. Approximately 50% of the sample comes from the top ten.

For this chain, trimming is 5 bases at the V end and 5 bases at the J end, and the number of junction bases without a gene match is 11. The CDR3 runs 15 residues from the cysteine to the phenylalanine. Only CDR3 DNA is held: 45 bases, read in frame from base 1. Per the germline V gene (reference sequence), DFQATT is the CDR1 and SNEGSKA is the CDR2. This entry comes from a study of T cells in Graves' hyperthyroidism and ophthalmopathy (dated by TCRdb to between 2017 and 2020). Background on the whole study: Peripheral blood samples were taken at the time of initial diagnosis, prior to any treatment. TCR V-J signatures able to tell the groups apart were searched for in a discovery cohort of 95 or so patients, of whom over 40 had Graves' ophthalmopathy and 55 to 60 had stable Graves' hyperthyroidism. Whether ophthalmopathy could be predicted prospectively was tested in an independent validation cohort made up of roughly 19 hyperthyroidism patients plus 17 patients who later progressed to ophthalmopathy. The roughly 90 discovery patients were divided at random into training and test sets in a 7:3 ratio. Thyroid tissue and blood T-cell repertoires from several Graves' hyperthyroidism patients were also compared in the study. After sampling, hyperthyroidism patients received methimazole starting at 30 mg daily, and ophthalmopathy patients received high-dose intravenous methylprednisolone. The paper reports TCR Vbeta CDR3 sequencing of more than 120 peripheral blood samples: some 44 ophthalmopathy, about 75 hyperthyroidism and approximately 17 progressor patients. Results the study describes overall, beyond this receptor: Most expanded thyroid clonotypes (frequency above 0.001) were also found in blood, which suggests that blood repertoires may mirror thyroid immune responses. No statistical method was used to set the sample size in advance, and investigators knew the group allocation. In validation, the model predicted progression to ophthalmopathy a median of about 6.5 months before onset, with about 70% sensitivity and roughly 77% specificity. A model built on a 13 V-J signature distinguished ophthalmopathy from stable hyperthyroidism, reaching about 89% sensitivity and around 81% specificity in cross-validation and 80%/75% in testing.

A patient counted as having stable Graves' hyperthyroidism if no progression to ophthalmopathy occurred over 18 months of follow-up. Hyperthyroidism patients were newly diagnosed, with disease duration under 2 months, and aged 18 to 65 years. Patients with uncontrolled infections, other autoimmune diseases, pregnancy or lactation were excluded. Diagnoses were established on the basis of clinical symptoms, serum thyroxine and TRAb, thyroid ultrasound, and orbital computed tomography. PBMCs were separated from roughly 10 ml of fresh peripheral blood using Ficoll-Paque density gradient centrifugation. Total RNA was extracted with Trizol reagent, and quality was checked on an Agilent 2100 Bioanalyzer.

The sample was blood. The chain is assembled from TRBV20-1 and TRBJ2-3; a stretch of 9 junction bases matches TRBD2. This receptor was identified in a man aged 45-65 years with Graves' hyperthyroidism. The DNA sequence follows: TGCAGTGCTCCCCCCCTAGCGGGACGGATAGATACGCAGTATTTT. The resulting protein is CSAPPLAGRIDTQYF.